The TCR beta chain under discussion was sequenced for a study of response to subunit inactivated influenza vaccine. The study, taken as a whole, reports: The authors put forward the suggestion that each seasonal influenza vaccination may bring in only a limited number of new T cells.

This clonotype occurred many times. Its target is not known. TCRdb re-derived calls from the RT-PCR reads in MiXCR, one entry per CDR3 protein. Among roughly 150,000 distinct CDR3 sequences listed, 11% were seen once. There are 18 residues in the CDR3. The J segment lost 0 bases and the V segment lost 4 bases, leaving 7 bases of the junction unmatched. Looked up from germline, CDR1 is SGHAT and CDR2 is FQDESV (reference sequence). V usage is TRBV11-1 and J usage is TRBJ2-3; 13 nucleotides line up with TRBD2. The starting material was non-naive T cells sorted from PBMCs, obtained roughly 48 days after vaccination. The TCR sequence derives from a man between 50 and 59 years old who received an inactivated influenza vaccine. CDR3 nucleotides: TGTGCCAGCAGCTGGACTAGCGGGGGAACCACTAGCACAGATACGCAGTATTTT. Its protein product is CASSWTSGGTTSTDTQYF.